This TCR beta chain was identified during a study of vaccination and CD4 T cells after COVID-19. Sequencing of the DNA from cultured CD4+ T cells was carried out with the Oncomine TCR Beta short-read assay. Cultured CD4+ T cells were the source of extracted genomic DNA. One entry per CDR3 protein, called by TCRdb with MiXCR from the PCR reads. The table lists approximately 1,500 distinct CDR3 sequences, around 10% of them singletons. Treatment specified: approximately nine-day PBMC culture with coronavirus spike peptide pools or control peptides (ViraFEST assay). CD4+ T lymphocytes from the unexposed donor were collected before the COVID-19 pandemic (2011-2018). In this sample, this clonotype is large. Antigen unknown. Trimming removed 7 bases from V and 9 bases from J, with 16 bases in between. This CDR3 is built from 13 residues. In germline, CDR1 is SNHLY, CDR2 FYNNEI.

Sequenced sample: CD4+ T cells from blood, cultured in vitro. The chain couples TRBV2 to TRBJ1-5, with D possibly being TRBD1 (6 bases). This clonotype originated in a human donor in good health. CDR3 sequence: CASTGDMHSPQHF. The CDR3 DNA follows: TGTGCCAGCACCGGGGACATGCATTCGCCCCAGCATTTT.